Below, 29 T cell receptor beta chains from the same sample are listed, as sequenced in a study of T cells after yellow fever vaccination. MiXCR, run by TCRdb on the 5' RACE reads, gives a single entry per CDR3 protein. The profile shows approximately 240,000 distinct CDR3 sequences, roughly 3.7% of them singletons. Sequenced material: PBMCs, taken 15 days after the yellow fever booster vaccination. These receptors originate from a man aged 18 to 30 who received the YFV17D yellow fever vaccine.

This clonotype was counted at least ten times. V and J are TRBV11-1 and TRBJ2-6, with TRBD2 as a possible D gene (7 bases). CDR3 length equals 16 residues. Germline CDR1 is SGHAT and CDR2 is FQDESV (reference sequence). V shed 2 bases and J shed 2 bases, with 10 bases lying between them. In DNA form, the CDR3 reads TGTGCCAGCAGCTTATGGGGGGGGCCTGGGGCCAACGTCCTGACTTTC. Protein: CASSLWGGPGANVLTF. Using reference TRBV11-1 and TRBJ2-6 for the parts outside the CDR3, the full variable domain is EAEVAQSPRYKITEKSQAVAFWCDPISGHATLYWYRQILGQGPELLVQFQDESVVDDSQLPKDRFSAERLKGVDSTLKIQPAELGDSAMYLCASSLWGGPGANVLTFGAGSRLTVL.

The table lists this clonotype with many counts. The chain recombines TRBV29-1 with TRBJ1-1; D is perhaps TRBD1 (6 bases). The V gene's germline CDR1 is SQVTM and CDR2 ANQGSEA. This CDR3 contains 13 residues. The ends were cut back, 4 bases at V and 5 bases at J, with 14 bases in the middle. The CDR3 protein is CSVGGLRNTEAFF. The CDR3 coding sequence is TGCAGCGTTGGGGGGCTGCGGAATACTGAAGCTTTCTTT.

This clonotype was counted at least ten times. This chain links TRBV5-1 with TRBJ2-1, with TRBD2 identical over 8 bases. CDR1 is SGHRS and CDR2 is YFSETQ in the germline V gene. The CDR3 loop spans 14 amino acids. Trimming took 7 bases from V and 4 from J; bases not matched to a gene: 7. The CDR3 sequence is CASRTGGPYNEQFF. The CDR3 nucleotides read TGCGCCAGCCGAACGGGGGGGCCATACAATGAGCAGTTCTTC. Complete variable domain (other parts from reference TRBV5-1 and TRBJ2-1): KAGVTQTPRYLIKTRGQQVTLSCSPISGHRSVSWYQQTPGQGLQFLFEYFSETQRNKGNFPGRFSGRQFSNSRSEMNVSTLELGDSALYLCASRTGGPYNEQFFGPGTRLTVL.

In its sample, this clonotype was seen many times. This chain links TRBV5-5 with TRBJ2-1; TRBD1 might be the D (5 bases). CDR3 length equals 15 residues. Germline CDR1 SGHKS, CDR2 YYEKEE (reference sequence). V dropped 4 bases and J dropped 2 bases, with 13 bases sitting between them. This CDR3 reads CASSQGVNAYNEQFF. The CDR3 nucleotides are TGTGCCAGCAGCCAGGGCGTGAACGCCTACAATGAGCAGTTCTTC.

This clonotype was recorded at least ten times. This CDR3 is CASSTRVTGELFF. Here the CDR3 DNA reads TGTGCCAGCAGTACCAGGGTTACCGGGGAGCTGTTTTTT. V is TRBV6-5 and J is TRBJ2-2; D might be TRBD1 (5 bases). This CDR3 has 13 residues. V was shortened by 5 bases and J by 5 bases, with 9 bases between the two germline ends. The V gene's germline CDR1 is MNHEY and CDR2 SVGAGI.

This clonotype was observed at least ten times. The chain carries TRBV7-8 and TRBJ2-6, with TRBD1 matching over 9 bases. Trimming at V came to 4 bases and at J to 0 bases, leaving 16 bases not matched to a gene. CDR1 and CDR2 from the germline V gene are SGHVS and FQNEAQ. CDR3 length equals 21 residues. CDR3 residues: CASSYVTGTGTMFSGANVLTF. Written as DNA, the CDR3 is TGTGCCAGCAGCTATGTTACCGGGACAGGGACTATGTTCTCTGGGGCCAACGTCCTGACTTTC.

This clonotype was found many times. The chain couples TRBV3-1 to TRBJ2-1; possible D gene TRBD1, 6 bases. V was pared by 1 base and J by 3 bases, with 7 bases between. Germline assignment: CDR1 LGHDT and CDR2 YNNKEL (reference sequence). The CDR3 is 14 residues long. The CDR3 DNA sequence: TGTGCCAGCAGCCAAGGGGACATCTACAATGAGCAGTTCTTC. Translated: CASSQGDIYNEQFF.

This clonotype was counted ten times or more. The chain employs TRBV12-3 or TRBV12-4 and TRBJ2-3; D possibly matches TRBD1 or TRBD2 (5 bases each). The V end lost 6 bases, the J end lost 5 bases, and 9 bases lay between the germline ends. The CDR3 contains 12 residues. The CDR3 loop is CASSERGDTQYF. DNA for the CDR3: TGTGCCAGCAGCGAGAGGGGAGATACGCAGTATTTT.

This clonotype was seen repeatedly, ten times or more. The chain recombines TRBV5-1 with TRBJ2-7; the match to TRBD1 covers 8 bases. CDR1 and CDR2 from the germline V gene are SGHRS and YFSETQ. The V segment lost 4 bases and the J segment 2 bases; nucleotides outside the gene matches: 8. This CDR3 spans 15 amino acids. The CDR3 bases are TGCGCCAGCAGCCCCCGGGACAGGAGCGCCTACGAGCAGTACTTC. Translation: CASSPRDRSAYEQYF. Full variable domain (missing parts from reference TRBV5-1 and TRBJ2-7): KAGVTQTPRYLIKTRGQQVTLSCSPISGHRSVSWYQQTPGQGLQFLFEYFSETQRNKGNFPGRFSGRQFSNSRSEMNVSTLELGDSALYLCASSPRDRSAYEQYFGPGTRLTVT.

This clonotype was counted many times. The CDR3 reads CASGGPASGKLFF. The CDR3 nucleotides are TGTGCCAGCGGGGGACCGGCGTCGGGAAAACTGTTTTTT. The rearrangement uses TRBV2 and TRBJ1-4; D possibly corresponds to TRBD1 (5 bases). The CDR3 extends over 13 amino acids. V lost 8 bases to trimming and J lost 10 bases, with 17 bases between them. Germline CDR1 SNHLY, CDR2 FYNNEI.

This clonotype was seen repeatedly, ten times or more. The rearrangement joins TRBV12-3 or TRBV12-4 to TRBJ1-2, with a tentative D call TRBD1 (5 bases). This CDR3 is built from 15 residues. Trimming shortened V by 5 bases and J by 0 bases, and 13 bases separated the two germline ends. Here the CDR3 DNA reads TGTGCCAGCAGTGCCTACAGGCGCTCTAACTATGGCTACACCTTC. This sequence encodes CASSAYRRSNYGYTF.

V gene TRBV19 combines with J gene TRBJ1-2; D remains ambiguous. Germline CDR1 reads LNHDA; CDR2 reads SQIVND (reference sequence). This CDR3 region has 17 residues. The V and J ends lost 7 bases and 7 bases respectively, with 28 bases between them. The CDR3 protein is CASTSLIDAIDRIGYTF. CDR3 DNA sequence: TGTGCCAGTACTTCCCTTATCGACGCGATAGATAGAATTGGCTACACCTTC.

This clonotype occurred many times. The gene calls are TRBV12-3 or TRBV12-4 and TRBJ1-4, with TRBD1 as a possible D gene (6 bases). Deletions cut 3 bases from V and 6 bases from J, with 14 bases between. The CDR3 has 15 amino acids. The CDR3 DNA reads TGTGCCAGCAGTTTCCCACAGGGCTCTGATGAAAAACTGTTTTTT. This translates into CASSFPQGSDEKLFF.

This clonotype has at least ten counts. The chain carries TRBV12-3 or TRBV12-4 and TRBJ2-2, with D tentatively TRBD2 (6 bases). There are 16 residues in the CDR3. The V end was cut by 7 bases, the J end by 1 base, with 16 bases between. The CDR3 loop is CASTTIRRGNTGELFF. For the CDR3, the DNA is TGTGCCAGCACCACCATTCGGCGGGGGAACACCGGGGAGCTGTTTTTT.

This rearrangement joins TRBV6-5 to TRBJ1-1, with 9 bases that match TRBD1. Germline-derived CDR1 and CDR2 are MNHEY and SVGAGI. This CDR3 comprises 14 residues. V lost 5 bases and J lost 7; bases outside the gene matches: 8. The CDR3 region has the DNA TGTGCCAGCAGTGACTTACAGGGGGCTGGTGAAGCTTTCTTT. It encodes CASSDLQGAGEAFF.

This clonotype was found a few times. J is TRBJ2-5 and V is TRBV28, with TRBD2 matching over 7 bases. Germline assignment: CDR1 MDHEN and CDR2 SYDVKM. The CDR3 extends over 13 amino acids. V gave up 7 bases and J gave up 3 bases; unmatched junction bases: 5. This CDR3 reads CASTGAGEETQYF. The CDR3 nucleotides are TGTGCCAGCACTGGGGCGGGGGAAGAGACCCAGTACTTC.

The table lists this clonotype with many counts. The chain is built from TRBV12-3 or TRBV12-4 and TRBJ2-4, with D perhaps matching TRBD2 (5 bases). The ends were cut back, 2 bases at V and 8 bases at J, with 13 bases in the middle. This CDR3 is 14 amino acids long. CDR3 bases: TGTGCCAGCAGTTTACGGGAACGGCTGGACATTCAGTACTTC. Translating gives CASSLRERLDIQYF.

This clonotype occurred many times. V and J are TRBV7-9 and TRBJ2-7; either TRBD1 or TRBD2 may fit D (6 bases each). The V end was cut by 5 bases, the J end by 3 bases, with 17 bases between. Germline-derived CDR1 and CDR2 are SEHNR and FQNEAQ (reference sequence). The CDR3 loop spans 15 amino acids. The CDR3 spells CASSPGAGPFYEQYF. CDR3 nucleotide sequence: TGTGCCAGCAGCCCGGGGGCGGGCCCATTCTACGAGCAGTACTTC.

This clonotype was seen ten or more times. The DNA for the CDR3 is TGCGCCAGCAGCCAAGATGGGAGAGTTTCACCCCTCCACTTT. The encoded protein is CASSQDGRVSPLHF. The V and J genes are TRBV4-1 and TRBJ1-6; D call uncertain. Looked up from germline, CDR1 is MGHRA and CDR2 is YSYEKL. The CDR3 consists of 14 residues. The germline V and J ends were trimmed by 0 bases and 9 bases, with 9 bases remaining between them.

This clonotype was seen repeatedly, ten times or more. The CDR3 DNA reads as TGTGCCAGCAGTTCTAGCCTCCGCGCGTTCCACGAGCAGTACTTC. Translating gives CASSSSLRAFHEQYF. The chain uses TRBV2 and TRBJ2-7, with D tentatively TRBD2 (5 bases). Per germline, CDR1 SNHLY and CDR2 FYNNEI. V was shortened by 5 bases and J by 5 bases, with 19 bases between the two germline ends. The CDR3 is made up of 15 amino acids.

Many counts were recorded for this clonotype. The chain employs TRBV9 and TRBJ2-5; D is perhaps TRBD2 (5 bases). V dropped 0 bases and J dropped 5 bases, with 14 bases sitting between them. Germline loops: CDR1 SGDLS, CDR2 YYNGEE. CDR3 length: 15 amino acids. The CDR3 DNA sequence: TGTGCCAGCAGCGTAGGAGTCGGCCCGGGGGAGACCCAGTACTTC. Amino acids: CASSVGVGPGETQYF.

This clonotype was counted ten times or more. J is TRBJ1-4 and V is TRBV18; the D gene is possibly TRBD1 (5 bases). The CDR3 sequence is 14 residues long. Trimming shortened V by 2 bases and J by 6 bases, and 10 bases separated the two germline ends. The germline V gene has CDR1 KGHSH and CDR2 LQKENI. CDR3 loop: CASSPNRGDEKLFF. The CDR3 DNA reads TGTGCCAGCTCACCAAATAGAGGGGATGAAAAACTGTTTTTT.

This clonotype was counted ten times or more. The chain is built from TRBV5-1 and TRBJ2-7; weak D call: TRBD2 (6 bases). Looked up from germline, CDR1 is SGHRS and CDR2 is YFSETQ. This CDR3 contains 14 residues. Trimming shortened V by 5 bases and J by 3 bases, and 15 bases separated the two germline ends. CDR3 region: CASRWTGGDYEQYF. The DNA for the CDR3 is TGCGCCAGCAGATGGACTGGCGGGGACTACGAGCAGTACTTC.

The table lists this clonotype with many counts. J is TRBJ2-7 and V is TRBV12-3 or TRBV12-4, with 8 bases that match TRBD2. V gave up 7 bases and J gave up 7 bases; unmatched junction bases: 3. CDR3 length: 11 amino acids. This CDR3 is CASTRGGEQYF. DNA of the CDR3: TGTGCCAGCACCCGCGGGGGGGAGCAGTACTTC.

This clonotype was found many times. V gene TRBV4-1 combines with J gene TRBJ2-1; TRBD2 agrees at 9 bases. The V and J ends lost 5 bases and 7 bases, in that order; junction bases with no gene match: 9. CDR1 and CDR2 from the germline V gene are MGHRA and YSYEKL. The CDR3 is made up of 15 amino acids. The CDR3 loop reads CASSGVRGGVNEQFF. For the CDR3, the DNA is TGCGCCAGCAGCGGGGTGCGGGGGGGAGTAAATGAGCAGTTCTTC.

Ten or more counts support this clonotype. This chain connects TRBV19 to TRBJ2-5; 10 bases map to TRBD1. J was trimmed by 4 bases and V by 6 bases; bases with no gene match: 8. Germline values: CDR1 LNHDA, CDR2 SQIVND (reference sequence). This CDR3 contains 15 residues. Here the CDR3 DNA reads TGTGCCAGTAGGGACCCGGGACAGGGGAGAGAGACCCAGTACTTC. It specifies CASRDPGQGRETQYF.

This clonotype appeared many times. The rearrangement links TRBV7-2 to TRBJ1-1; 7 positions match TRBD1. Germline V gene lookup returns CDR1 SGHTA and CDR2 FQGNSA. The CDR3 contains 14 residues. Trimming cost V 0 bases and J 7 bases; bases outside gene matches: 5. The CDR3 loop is CASSLADRDGEAFF. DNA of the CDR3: TGTGCCAGCAGCTTAGCCGACAGGGACGGTGAAGCTTTCTTT.

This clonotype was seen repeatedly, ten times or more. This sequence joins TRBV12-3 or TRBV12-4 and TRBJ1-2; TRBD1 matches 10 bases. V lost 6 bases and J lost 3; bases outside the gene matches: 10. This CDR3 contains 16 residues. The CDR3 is CASSQARTGGHYGYTF. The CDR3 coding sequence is TGTGCCAGCAGCCAGGCCAGGACAGGGGGACACTATGGCTACACCTTC.

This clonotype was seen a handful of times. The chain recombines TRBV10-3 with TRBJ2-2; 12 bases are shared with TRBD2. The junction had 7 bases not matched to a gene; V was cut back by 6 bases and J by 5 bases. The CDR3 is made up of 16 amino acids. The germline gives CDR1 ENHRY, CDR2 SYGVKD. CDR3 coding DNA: TGTGCCATCAGATCTAGCGGGGGGGCTGAAACCGGGGAGCTGTTTTTT. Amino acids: CAIRSSGGAETGELFF.